This T cell receptor beta chain was retrieved from a study of a mutant IDH1 vaccine in newly diagnosed glioma. At the level of the study: Earlier care involved radiotherapy, temozolomide, or both, and the majority received both.

Time point specified: baseline, week 1 (first vaccination visit). Stated treatment: pre-vaccination baseline after standard-of-care therapy. The CDR3 extends over 15 amino acids. Looked up from germline, CDR1 is SGHKS and CDR2 is YYEKEE (reference sequence). Trimming shortened V by 4 bases and J by 5 bases, and 18 bases separated the two germline ends. Whole-study results and caveats: Pseudoprogression appeared unlinked to shifts in leading peripheral T cell clonotypes.

The method was immunoSEQ multiplex PCR; TCRdb's version includes in-frame clones alone and lacks a portion of them. The sample carries tens of thousands of clones, roughly 80% recorded once. As regards this clone: Its antigen is not identified.

This clonotype was obtained from a man aged 18 to 30 with glioma. The V and J genes are TRBV5-5 and TRBJ2-5; D is perhaps TRBD2 (6 bases). Sequenced here: PBMCs, sampled from a glioma patient treated with radiotherapy, temozolomide or both. CDR3 sequence: CASSPLAGRGETQYF. DNA for the CDR3: TGTGCCAGCAGCCCACTCGCCGGGAGAGGGGAGACCCAGTACTTC.